The sequence of this T cell receptor (beta chain) was determined in a study of monozygotic twins with inflammatory bowel disease. Study-wide findings and caveats: IBD patients shared fewer clonotypes with other individuals than healthy twins, especially patients with disease activity signs. The authors found no support for a single strong IBD-associated signal or clonotype.

CDR1 MNHEY and CDR2 SVGEGT come from the germline V gene. The CDR3 runs 11 residues. In regard to this clonotype: Its antigen is not known.

For each CDR3 protein, TCRdb gives one entry from its re-call of the 5' RACE reads, without DNA. The sample has about 380,000 distinct CDR3 sequences. The chain joins TRBV6-2 or TRBV6-3 to TRBJ2-7. The receptor was isolated from a human donor with ulcerative colitis or Crohn's disease, or a healthy co-twin of an affected twin (not recorded which). The sequenced sample was blood. CDR3 protein: CASSTAYEQYF.